This T cell receptor (beta chain) was recovered during a study of T-cell reconstitution after alpha-beta-depleted transplantation in children. V shed 6 bases and J shed 8 bases, with 15 bases lying between them. The CDR3 has 13 residues. Germline CDR1 MNHNS, CDR2 SASEGT. TCRbeta library construction was performed incorporating unique molecular identifiers. TCRdb re-called the PCR reads through MiXCR, storing one row per CDR3 protein. The table has just under 350,000 distinct CDR3 sequences, about 17% seen once. Study-level results: T-cell counts and diversity were attributed mostly to newly produced T cells one year after transplant. High day-60 TCRbeta diversity in some patients came from surviving recipient T cells and thymic progenitors. At around two months after transplant, the alpha-beta T cells were reportedly derived from several hundred expanded clones that came from non-depleted graft cells.

Comment on this clonotype: What it binds is unknown.

The chain combines TRBV6-1 with TRBJ2-3; perhaps TRBD2 as D (5 bases). Sequences were derived from PBMCs, mostly from graft donor cells, sampled 360 days after TCRalphabeta/CD19-depleted stem cell transplant. This sequence originates from a male patient under 10 years old who had a stem cell transplant for acute lymphoblastic leukemia, so the T cells may come from the graft donor. The CDR3 DNA reads as TGTGCCAGCAGAGCCCTAACTAGGCCTACGCAGTATTTT. It is translated as CASRALTRPTQYF.